The 26 T cell receptor beta chains below come from one sample, sequenced in a study of blood T cells in healthy people across ages (dated by TCRdb to the mid-2010s). The protocol used for the library was 5' RACE. Sequencing was performed on an Illumina HiSeq 2500. A second roughly 7 to 11 cycle PCR used a sample-barcoded 5' primer and a J-beta primer mix. The raw public reads went through TCRdb reprocessing: fastp at Q25, MiXCR clone calling, in-frame beta chains kept. One record per CDR3 amino acid sequence lists the most common genes and DNA. This sample is represented by about 620,000 distinct CDR3 sequences; over 40% of them were singletons. The ten biggest clones cover roughly 14% of the sample. Sequencing used blood. These receptors all come from a woman older than 75 in good health.

In DNA, the CDR3 is TGTGCCAGCTCACCACCGGGGAGCTCCTACAATGAGCAGTACTTC. Translating it yields CASSPPGSSYNEQYF. V usage is TRBV12-3 or TRBV12-4 and J usage is TRBJ2-1; weak D call: TRBD2 (5 bases). The J call may be in error: the DNA end matches TRBJ2-7 better. This CDR3 has 15 residues.

The rearrangement uses TRBV11-2 and TRBJ1-1, with a possible D match to TRBD1 (5 bases). The CDR3 contains 14 residues. CDR1 is SGHAT, CDR2 FQNNGV, per germline. V was clipped by 5 bases and J by 10 bases, with 20 bases between them. This chain's CDR3 is CASSKRTRDGLAFF. Here the CDR3 DNA reads TGTGCCAGCAGCAAACGGACGCGGGACGGCTTAGCTTTCTTT.

The chain is built from TRBV7-2 and TRBJ2-1; 9 bases fit TRBD2. The J call is doubtful: the DNA matches TRBJ2-7 better. CDR3 length: 17 residues. CDR1 and CDR2 (germline): SGHTA, FQGNSA. CDR3 coding DNA: TGTGCCAGCAGCTTGGGAGGGGTAGCGGGAGAAGTCTACGAGCAGTACTTC. Its protein is CASSLGGVAGEVYEQYF.

At least ten counts were recorded for this clonotype. This rearrangement joins TRBV6-5 to TRBJ2-1; 10 bases fit TRBD2. V shed 4 bases, J shed 4 bases, and the junction held 4 bases outside the gene matches. This CDR3 contains 15 residues. The germline V gene has CDR1 MNHEY and CDR2 SVGAGI. The CDR3 sequence: CASSSTSGQYNEQFF. CDR3 nucleotide sequence: TGTGCCAGCAGTTCGACTAGCGGGCAGTACAATGAGCAGTTCTTC.

As regards this clonotype: Germline is not matched at one junction end, which may reflect a read error. V usage is TRBV6-5 and J usage is TRBJ2-2, with D tentatively TRBD2 (5 bases). This CDR3 is 15 amino acids long. Germline CDR1 MNHEY, CDR2 SVGAGI. Here the CDR3 DNA reads TGTGCCAGCGGCCCCGCCGGGTGGTTCACCGGGGAGTTGTTTTTT. Protein sequence: CASGPAGWFTGELFF.

This clonotype was seen only a few times. The rearrangement uses TRBV20-1 and TRBJ2-3; TRBD2 aligns across 7 bases. Germline-derived CDR1 and CDR2 are DFQATT and SNEGSKA (reference sequence). The trim removed 3 bases at V and 4 bases at J, leaving 10 bases unmatched. The CDR3 is 15 amino acids. CDR3 in amino acids: CSASFPRLAADTQYF. In DNA, the CDR3 is TGCAGTGCTAGCTTCCCTCGACTAGCCGCAGATACGCAGTATTTT.

This clonotype was recorded a few times. This chain connects TRBV5-6 to TRBJ2-1; D is possibly TRBD2 (6 bases). Germline loops: CDR1 SGHDT, CDR2 YYEEEE. Trimming left V 4 bases short and J 0 bases short, with 11 bases between. The CDR3 extends over 15 amino acids. CDR3 sequence: CASSPLTSSYNEQFF. CDR3 nucleotide sequence: TGTGCCAGCAGCCCCCTGACTAGCTCCTACAATGAGCAGTTCTTC.

The chain has TRBV27 and TRBJ2-3; tentative D call: TRBD2 (6 bases). The CDR3 runs to 16 residues. Germline-derived CDR1 and CDR2 are MNHEY and SMNVEV (reference sequence). V was clipped by 6 bases and J by 4 bases, with 20 bases between them. The CDR3 loop reads CASSFGRPGRSDTQYF. Written as DNA, the CDR3 is TGTGCCAGCAGCTTCGGTAGACCAGGGAGGTCAGATACGCAGTATTTT.

The V gene is TRBV7-9, the J gene TRBJ1-4; D call uncertain. Germline values: CDR1 SEHNR, CDR2 FQNEAQ (reference sequence). The CDR3 sequence is 13 residues long. Trimming removed 7 bases from V and 6 bases from J, with 12 bases in between. The CDR3 is CASTPHGYEKLFF. CDR3 sequence (DNA): TGTGCCAGCACCCCACACGGCTATGAAAAACTGTTTTTT.

This clonotype was detected many times. The genes are TRBV7-2 and TRBJ2-3; D ambiguous. Germline lookup yields CDR1 SGHTA and CDR2 FQGNSA. CDR3 length equals 14 residues. V was clipped by 2 bases and J by 2 bases, with 8 bases between them. The CDR3 loop reads CASSLSFATDTQYF. The CDR3 coding sequence is TGTGCCAGCAGCTTATCGTTCGCCACAGATACGCAGTATTTT.

This rearrangement joins TRBV2 to TRBJ1-6; D gene uncertain. CDR3 size: 13 residues. The germline V gene encodes CDR1 SNHLY and CDR2 FYNNEI. Trimming took 4 bases from V and 4 from J, leaving 5 bases between them. DNA for the CDR3: TGTGCCAGCAGTGTTACTTATAATTCACCCCTCCACTTT. This sequence encodes CASSVTYNSPLHF.

V and J are TRBV27 and TRBJ2-3; 9 nucleotides line up with TRBD1. CDR3 length equals 15 residues. V lost 5 bases, J lost 6 bases, and 9 bases stayed unmatched. CDR1 and CDR2 (germline): MNHEY, SMNVEV (reference sequence). CDR3 nucleotides: TGTGCCAGCAGTAGACCCGGGACAGGGATCGATACGCAGTATTTT. Its translation is CASSRPGTGIDTQYF.

The chain recombines TRBV7-2 with TRBJ2-1; D is unresolved. Per the germline V gene, CDR1 is SGHTA and CDR2 is FQGNSA. This CDR3 has 14 residues. Trimming took off 3 bases at V and 13 bases at J, with 19 bases between the two ends. The CDR3 sequence is CASSFSRTQETQFF. CDR3 coding DNA: TGTGCCAGCAGCTTTAGTCGGACCCAAGAGACCCAGTTCTTC.

This clonotype occurred a few times. The rearrangement joins TRBV3-1 to TRBJ2-3; 7 bases map to TRBD2. The V and J ends lost 4 bases and 0 bases, in that order; junction bases with no gene match: 10. Germline CDR1 is LGHDT and CDR2 is YNNKEL (reference sequence). The CDR3 is 17 amino acids. The DNA for the CDR3 is TGTGCCAGCAGCCCTCGGGATCAAGCGGGGAGCACAGATACGCAGTATTTT. Translated, it gives CASSPRDQAGSTDTQYF.

A note on this clonotype: A read error is possible here, since a much larger clone lies one base away. The chain has TRBV5-1 and TRBJ2-5; 9 bases match TRBD1. The CDR3 totals 16 residues. V lost 0 bases to trimming and J lost 11 bases; unmatched junction nucleotides: 14. Germline V gene sequence: CDR1 SGHRS, CDR2 YFSETQ. Here the CDR3 reads CASSLAQVTGGSEQYF. CDR3 in DNA: TGCGCCAGCAGCTTGGCCCAAGTGACAGGGGGGTCTGAGCAGTACTTC.

A note on this clonotype: A single base separates this from a much larger clone, so it may be a read error. This chain connects TRBV12-3 or TRBV12-4 to TRBJ2-4; 10 nucleotides agree with TRBD2. The end of the DNA aligns better with TRBJ2-7, so the J call may be wrong. The CDR3 contains 13 residues. CDR3 loop: CASRLAGSSEQYF. Here the CDR3 DNA reads TGTGCCAGCAGACTAGCGGGATCCTCCGAGCAGTACTTC.

This clonotype was counted only a few times. The chain carries TRBV20-1 and TRBJ1-1, with D possibly TRBD1 on 5 matching bases. The V gene lost 3 bases and the J gene lost 4 bases, with 12 bases spanning the gap. CDR3 length: 13 residues. CDR1 and CDR2 (germline): DFQATT, SNEGSKA (reference sequence). CDR3 bases: TGCAGTGCTAGGCGGGGGAGGGTCACTGAAGCTTTCTTT. Encoded protein: CSARRGRVTEAFF.

A remark on this clonotype: A much larger clone is a single base away; this may be a read error. The chain recombines TRBV20-1 with TRBJ2-7; D is undetermined. Trimming removed 0 bases at V and 7 bases at J, with 19 bases between. This CDR3 has 15 amino acids. The germline V gene has CDR1 DFQATT and CDR2 SNEGSKA (reference sequence). CDR3 bases: TGCAGTGCTAGAGAGACGTTGAGCCACTACAATGAGCAGTACTTC. As protein: CSARETLSHYNEQYF.

This clonotype was seen a single time. The chain carries TRBV29-1 and TRBJ2-5; no firm D call. With 3 bases removed from V and 5 bases from J, the gap between germline ends came to 4 bases. CDR1 is SQVTM, CDR2 ANQGSEA, per germline. This CDR3 is built from 10 residues. In nucleotides, the CDR3 is TGCAGCGTTGAGATCGAGACCCAGTACTTC. Protein sequence: CSVEIETQYF.

As DNA, the CDR3 is TGTGCCAGCCGGACAGGGCAGAATGAGCAGTTCTTC. Protein: CASRTGQNEQFF. The chain joins TRBV28 to TRBJ2-1; 8 bases are a match to TRBD1. Trimming at V came to 8 bases and at J to 7 bases, leaving 4 bases not matched to a gene. Germline loops: CDR1 MDHEN, CDR2 SYDVKM. CDR3 length: 12 residues.

The gene calls are TRBV30 and TRBJ2-4, with 8 bases matching TRBD1. CDR1 GTSNPN and CDR2 SVGIG come from the germline V gene (reference sequence). There are 15 residues in the CDR3. The ends lost 2 bases at V and 9 bases at J; junction bases unmatched: 12. Here the CDR3 DNA reads TGTGCCTGGAGTAAGACAGGGGTGGAGATGGGCATTCAGTACTTC. Translated, it gives CAWSKTGVEMGIQYF.

Regarding this clonotype: With a much larger clone just one base away, this may be a read error. V is TRBV7-9 and J is TRBJ2-5, with 7 nucleotides matching TRBD1. V was pared by 8 bases and J by 2 bases, with 8 bases of the junction left unmatched. Germline V lookup: CDR1 SEHNR, CDR2 FQNEAQ (reference sequence). The CDR3 spans 14 residues. DNA of the CDR3: TGTGCCAGCGGCCGGACAGGAAAACAAGAGACCCAGTACTTC. Translation gives CASGRTGKQETQYF. The full variable domain, completed using reference TRBV7-9 and TRBJ2-5, is DTGVSQNPRHKITKRGQNVTFRCDPISEHNRLYWYRQTLGQGPEFLTYFQNEAQLEKSRLLSDRFSAERPKGSFSTLEIQRTEQGDSAMYLCASGRTGKQETQYFGPGTRLLVL.

The chain uses TRBV19 and TRBJ2-7; D unclear. The germline V and J ends were trimmed by 9 bases and 0 bases, with 15 bases remaining between them. Germline loops: CDR1 LNHDA, CDR2 SQIVND (reference sequence). The CDR3 is made up of 14 amino acids. Here the CDR3 reads CASAEESLSYEQYF. DNA for the CDR3: TGTGCCAGCGCTGAGGAGTCCCTCTCCTACGAGCAGTACTTC.

This clonotype was detected only a few times. This sequence joins TRBV12-3 or TRBV12-4 and TRBJ1-4, with TRBD1 matching 8 bases. The V segment lost 5 bases and the J segment 3 bases; nucleotides outside the gene matches: 2. This CDR3 has 14 residues. CDR3 amino acids: CASSRTGSNEKLFF. The CDR3 nucleotides are TGTGCCAGCAGTCGGACAGGGTCTAATGAAAAACTGTTTTTT.

The chain has TRBV5-1 and TRBJ2-3; 7 bases are shared with TRBD2. The J segment lost 2 bases and the V segment lost 0 bases, leaving 0 bases of the junction unmatched. Germline CDR1 is SGHRS and CDR2 is YFSETQ. The length of the CDR3 is 14 residues. As DNA, the CDR3 is TGCGCCAGCAGCTTGGGGGACTACACAGATACGCAGTATTTT. Translating gives CASSLGDYTDTQYF.

A note on this clonotype: Just one base apart from a much larger clone, this may be a read error. The V and J genes are TRBV25-1 and TRBJ2-7, with 7 bases that match TRBD2. V was clipped by 3 bases and J by 9 bases; unmatched bases: 11. CDR1 is MGHDK, CDR2 SYGVNS, per germline. This CDR3 has 14 residues. In DNA, the CDR3 is TGTGCCAGCAGTGAGCCTAGCGGTTACAATGGGCAGTACTTC. Translation: CASSEPSGYNGQYF.